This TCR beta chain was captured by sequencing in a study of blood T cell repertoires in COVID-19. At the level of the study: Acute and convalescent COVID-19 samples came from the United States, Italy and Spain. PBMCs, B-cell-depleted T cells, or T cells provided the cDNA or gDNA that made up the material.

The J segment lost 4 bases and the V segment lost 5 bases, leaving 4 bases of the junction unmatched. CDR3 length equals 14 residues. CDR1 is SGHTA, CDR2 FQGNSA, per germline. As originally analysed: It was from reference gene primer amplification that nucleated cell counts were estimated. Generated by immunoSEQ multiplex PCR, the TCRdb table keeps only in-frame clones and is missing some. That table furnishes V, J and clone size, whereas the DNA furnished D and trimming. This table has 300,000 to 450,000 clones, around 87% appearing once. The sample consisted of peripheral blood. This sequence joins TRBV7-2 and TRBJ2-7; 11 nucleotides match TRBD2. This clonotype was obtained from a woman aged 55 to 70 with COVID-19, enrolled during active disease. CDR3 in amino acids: CASSTLAGGYEQYF. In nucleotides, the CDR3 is TGTGCCAGCAGCACTTTAGCGGGGGGGTACGAGCAGTACTTC.